The T cell receptor (beta chain) described here comes from a study of cytomegalovirus exposure and HLA in healthy donors. On this clone itself: Its specificity is not known.

PCR was performed using 60 Vbeta and 13 Jbeta primers. Profiled with immunoSEQ multiplex PCR; TCRdb holds only in-frame clones, not every one. This table has fewer than 140,000 clones, 70% to 80% appearing once. CDR3 size: 16 residues. V gave up 4 bases and J gave up 0 bases, with 13 bases separating them. Germline V gives CDR1 SGHAT, CDR2 FQNNGV. General study findings and limits: As a later analysis revealed, the rate of TCR association differed by HLA locus, with DRB1 most and HLA-C fewest. In the analysis, some V segments, TRBV6-2 and TRBV6-3 included, were excluded as indistinguishable. HLA alleles were associated with fewer than 20,000 TCR beta sequences in a later analysis at 0.05 false discovery rate. In a later analysis, HLA-associated TCR beta chains were more clonally expanded than equally common others.

The chain carries TRBV11-2 and TRBJ1-3, with a tentative D call TRBD1 (5 bases). Sequencing was carried out using PBMCs. This TCR was recovered from a female donor in good health and CMV-seronegative. The CDR3 sequence is CASSSRQRSSGNTIYF. Here the CDR3 DNA reads TGTGCCAGCAGCTCTAGACAGCGTAGCTCTGGAAACACCATATATTTT.